This TCR beta chain came from a study of beta chain features in type 1 diabetes. Overall study results and limits: In every one of the four CD4+ subsets, TCRB CDR3s were moderately but significantly shorter in Type 1 diabetes patients. Whether TCRB rearrangement is influenced by HLA type was left unresolved in this analysis. High TCR expression in some cells could lead to their over-representation in cDNA sequencing.

Since all of the isolated RNA was reverse transcribed, expressed TCRB transcripts were what got sequenced. Sequencing was performed with immunoSEQ multiplex PCR; in TCRdb, only in-frame clones are kept and a portion is missing. Among about 340,000 clones listed, over 7% were seen once. In total, each donor contributed a single heparinised blood draw that averaged around 0.12 L. Central memory, naive, regulatory and stem cell-like memory CD4+ cells were sorted by CD45RO/CCR7/CD25/CD127/CD95/CD27. CDR3 size: 14 residues. J gave up 5 bases and V 6 bases, and 6 bases lay outside the gene matches. Germline V gives CDR1 MDHEN, CDR2 SYDVKM. Turning to this clone: No antigen is known for it.

This chain joins TRBV28 and TRBJ2-7, with TRBD1 identical over 11 bases. This receptor was identified in a man aged 25-40 years with type 1 diabetes. The sequencing sample was made of central memory CD4+ T cells from blood. CDR3 amino acids: CASRTPGQGDEQYF. DNA for the CDR3: TGTGCCAGCAGAACACCGGGACAGGGGGACGAGCAGTACTTC.